This paragraph reports one T cell receptor (beta chain). The CDR3 has 14 amino acids. V was pared by 5 bases and J by 4 bases, with 14 bases between. Germline loops: CDR1 WSHSY, CDR2 SAAADI. Study processing details: Amplification of reference gene primers was used by the study to estimate nucleated cell counts. TCRdb keeps only in-frame clones here, not all; method: immunoSEQ multiplex PCR. V and J calls plus clone size are reproduced from that table; the DNA served to infer D and trimming. Here the sample spans 250,000 to 350,000 clones, about nine tenths being singletons. The record originates from a study of blood T cell repertoires in COVID-19. Study context: From the United States, Italy and Spain came samples of acute and convalescent COVID-19.

The sequence came from a woman aged 40 to 49 who had recovered from COVID-19. J is TRBJ1-2 and V is TRBV10-2, with a tentative D call TRBD1 (5 bases). Sequencing input: peripheral blood. Here the CDR3 reads CASSLGVVGYGYTF. The CDR3 nucleotides are TGCGCCAGCAGTCTAGGGGTGGTGGGCTATGGCTACACCTTC.